This T cell receptor beta chain was obtained from a study of blood T cell repertoires in COVID-19. Sequencing used immunoSEQ multiplex PCR; TCRdb keeps in-frame clones, though not all of them. This table has more than 350,000 clones, about 90% appearing once. CDR1 is SGHTA, CDR2 FQGNSA, per germline. Trimming shortened V by 0 bases and J by 4 bases, and 12 bases separated the two germline ends. This CDR3 is built from 15 residues. This clone has only one observation. The TCR originated in a woman aged 30 to 39 with COVID-19, enrolled during active disease. This chain joins TRBV7-2 and TRBJ1-2; the D is unclear. The specimen sequenced was peripheral blood. For the CDR3, the DNA is TGTGCCAGCAGCTTAGCATATCCGGGGAGCTATGGCTACACCTTC. Encoded protein: CASSLAYPGSYGYTF.